This T cell receptor beta chain was retrieved from a study of early T cells in non-severe SARS-CoV-2 infection. From germline, CDR1 is LNHDA and CDR2 SQIVND (reference sequence). The CDR3 consists of 13 residues. With regard to this clonotype: A single base separates this from a much larger clone, so it may be a read error.

Individual cDNA molecules received unique molecular identifiers. TCRdb re-called the 5' RACE reads with MiXCR, one entry per CDR3 protein. The data show around 26,000 distinct CDR3 sequences, 4.4% seen once. The sequence was collected from an adult who was a healthcare worker with PCR-confirmed SARS-CoV-2 infection or an uninfected control (not recorded which). Specimen: whole blood. This chain uses TRBV19 with TRBJ2-1; D might be TRBD1 (5 bases). The CDR3 loop is CACSVSSQGRPFF. The DNA for the CDR3 is TGTGCCTGTAGTGTGAGTTCTCAGGGCCGACCGTTCTTC.